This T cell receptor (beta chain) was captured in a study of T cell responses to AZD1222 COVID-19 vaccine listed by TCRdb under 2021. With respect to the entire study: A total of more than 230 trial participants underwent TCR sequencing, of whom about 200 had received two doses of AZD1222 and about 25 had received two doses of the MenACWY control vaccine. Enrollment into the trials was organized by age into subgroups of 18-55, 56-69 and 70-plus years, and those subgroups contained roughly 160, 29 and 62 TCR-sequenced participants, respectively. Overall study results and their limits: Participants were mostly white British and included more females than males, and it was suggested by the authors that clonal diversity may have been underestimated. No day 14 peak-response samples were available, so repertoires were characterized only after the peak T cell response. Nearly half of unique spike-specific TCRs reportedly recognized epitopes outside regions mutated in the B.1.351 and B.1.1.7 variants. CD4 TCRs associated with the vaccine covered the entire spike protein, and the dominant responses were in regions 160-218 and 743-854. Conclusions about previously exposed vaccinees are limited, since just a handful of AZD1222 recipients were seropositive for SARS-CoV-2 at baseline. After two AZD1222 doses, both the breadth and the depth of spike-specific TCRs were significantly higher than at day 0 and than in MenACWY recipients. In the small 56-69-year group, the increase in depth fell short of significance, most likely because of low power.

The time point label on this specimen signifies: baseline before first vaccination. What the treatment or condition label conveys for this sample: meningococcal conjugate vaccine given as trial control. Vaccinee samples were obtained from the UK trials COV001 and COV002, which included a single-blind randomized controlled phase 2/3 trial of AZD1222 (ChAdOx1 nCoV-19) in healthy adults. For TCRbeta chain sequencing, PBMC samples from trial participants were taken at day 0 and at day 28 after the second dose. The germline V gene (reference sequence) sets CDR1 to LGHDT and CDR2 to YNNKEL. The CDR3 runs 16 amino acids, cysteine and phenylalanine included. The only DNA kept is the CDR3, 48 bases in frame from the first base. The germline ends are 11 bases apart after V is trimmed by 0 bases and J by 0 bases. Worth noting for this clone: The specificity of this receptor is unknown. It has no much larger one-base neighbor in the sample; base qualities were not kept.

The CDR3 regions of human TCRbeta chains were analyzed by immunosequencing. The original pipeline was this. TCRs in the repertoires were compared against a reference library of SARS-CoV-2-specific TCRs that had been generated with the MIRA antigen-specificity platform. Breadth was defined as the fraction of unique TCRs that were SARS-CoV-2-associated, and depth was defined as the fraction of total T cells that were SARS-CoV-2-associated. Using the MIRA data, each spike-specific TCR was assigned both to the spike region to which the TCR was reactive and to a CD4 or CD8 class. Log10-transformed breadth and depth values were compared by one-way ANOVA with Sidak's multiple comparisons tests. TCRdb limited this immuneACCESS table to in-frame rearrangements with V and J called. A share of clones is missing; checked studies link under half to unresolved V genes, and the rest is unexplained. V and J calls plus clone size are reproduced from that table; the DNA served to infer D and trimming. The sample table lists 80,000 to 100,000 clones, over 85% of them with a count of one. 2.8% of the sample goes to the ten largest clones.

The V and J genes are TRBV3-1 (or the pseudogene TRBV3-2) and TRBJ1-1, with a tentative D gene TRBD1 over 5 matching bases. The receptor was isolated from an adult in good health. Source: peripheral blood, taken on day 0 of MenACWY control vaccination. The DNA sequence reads TGTGCCAGCAGCCAAGATTTGGGGGAGGTGAACACTGAAGCTTTCTTT. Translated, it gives CASSQDLGEVNTEAFF.